One sample yielded the 27 T cell receptor beta chains listed below, sequenced in a study of blood T cell repertoires in COVID-19. This table comes from immunoSEQ multiplex PCR, and its TCRdb copy is limited to in-frame clones, with some not included. Here the sample spans some 20,000 clones, approximately 86% being singletons. Sequencing was performed on peripheral blood. These receptors were collected from a human donor with acute or convalescent COVID-19. The donor label of this sample is uncertain.

The CDR3 DNA follows: TGTGCCAGCAGCCAAGACAGGGCCCAGCCCCAGCATTTT. Protein sequence: CASSQDRAQPQHF. The J gene is TRBJ1-5, the V gene TRBV3-1 (or the pseudogene TRBV3-2); the D gene is possibly TRBD1 (5 bases). This CDR3 spans 13 amino acids. Germline V gives CDR1 LGHDT, CDR2 YNNKEL (reference sequence). V gave up 0 bases and J gave up 7 bases, with 7 bases separating them.

The V call is TRBV19, the J call TRBJ2-6, with D possibly being TRBD1 (6 bases). CDR3 size: 19 residues. V lost 0 bases and J lost 0, with 15 bases in between. Germline loops: CDR1 LNHDA, CDR2 SQIVND (reference sequence). CDR3 sequence reads: CASSIDGTLALSGANVLTF. In nucleotides, the CDR3 is TGTGCCAGTAGTATAGACGGGACACTTGCTCTCTCTGGGGCCAACGTCCTGACTTTC.

The CDR3 region is CASSHSVTSYNEQFF. CDR3 in DNA: TGTGCCAGCAGCCATTCGGTAACCTCCTACAATGAGCAGTTCTTC. V usage is TRBV3-1 (or the pseudogene TRBV3-2) and J usage is TRBJ2-1; D remains ambiguous. Germline-derived CDR1 and CDR2 are LGHDT and YNNKEL (reference sequence). V was clipped by 3 bases and J by 0 bases, with 9 bases between them. The CDR3 is made up of 15 amino acids.

The chain couples TRBV5-4 to TRBJ2-2, with TRBD2 matching over 13 bases. The ends lost 4 bases at V and 5 bases at J; junction bases unmatched: 8. The CDR3 totals 17 residues. Germline assignment: CDR1 SGHNT and CDR2 YYREEE (reference sequence). The CDR3 protein is CASSPGLAGVRTGELFF. In nucleotides, the CDR3 is TGTGCCAGCAGCCCTGGACTAGCGGGAGTCCGGACCGGGGAGCTGTTTTTT.

The rearrangement uses TRBV7-7 and TRBJ2-5; TRBD2 aligns across 8 bases. CDR1 is SSHAT and CDR2 is FNYEAQ in the germline V gene (reference sequence). With 5 bases clipped from V and 2 bases from J, the junction kept 4 bases outside the gene matches. The CDR3 runs 14 residues. CDR3 in amino acids: CASSRSGGQETQYF. In DNA, the CDR3 is TGTGCCAGCAGCAGGTCGGGGGGGCAAGAGACCCAGTACTTC.

This clone appeared a single time. The chain joins TRBV6-5 to TRBJ2-1; the match to TRBD1 covers 7 bases. V gave up 4 bases and J gave up 4 bases; unmatched junction bases: 7. Looked up from germline, CDR1 is MNHEY and CDR2 is SVGAGI. There are 15 residues in the CDR3. The CDR3 DNA follows: TGTGCCAGCAGTTTCCGGGACAGCTATTACAATGAGCAGTTCTTC. As protein: CASSFRDSYYNEQFF.

A few counts support this clone. The V call is TRBV7-6, the J call TRBJ2-7, with D perhaps matching TRBD1 (6 bases). The CDR3 has 13 residues. Germline V CDR1 and CDR2: SGHVS, FNYEAQ. V lost 5 bases to trimming and J lost 3 bases, with 11 bases between them. The CDR3 loop is CASSPTGNYEQYF. The CDR3 nucleotides are TGTGCCAGCAGCCCCACAGGGAACTACGAGCAGTACTTC.

This clone was seen only a few times. The rearrangement uses TRBV10-3 and TRBJ1-2; D not resolved. The CDR3 has 14 amino acids. V lost 2 bases, J lost 4 bases, and 11 bases lay in between. The germline CDR1 and CDR2 sequences are ENHRY and SYGVKD. CDR3 in DNA: TGTGCCATCAGTGAGCCCGAGGGTGTCTATGGCTACACCTTC. It encodes CAISEPEGVYGYTF.

The rearrangement joins TRBV19 to TRBJ2-1; the match to TRBD2 covers 10 bases. The CDR3 loop spans 14 amino acids. Germline V lookup: CDR1 LNHDA, CDR2 SQIVND (reference sequence). V dropped 5 bases and J dropped 9; count of bases not matched to a gene: 7. In nucleotides, the CDR3 is TGTGCCAGTAGTCTGCTAGCGGGAGTGACTGAGCAGTTCTTC. It translates to CASSLLAGVTEQFF.

The gene calls are TRBV4-3 and TRBJ2-5; TRBD2 matches 7 bases. Germline lookup yields CDR1 LGHNA and CDR2 YSLEER. The CDR3 has 16 amino acids. The trim removed 4 bases at V and 5 bases at J, leaving 13 bases unmatched. CDR3 sequence: CASSLHGGGGVETQYF. CDR3 sequence (DNA): TGCGCCAGCAGCCTCCACGGTGGTGGGGGGGTGGAGACCCAGTACTTC.

This clone has only one observation. The chain employs TRBV9 and TRBJ2-2, with 7 bases matching TRBD1. The V gene's germline CDR1 is SGDLS and CDR2 YYNGEE. The trim removed 3 bases at V and 0 bases at J, leaving 11 bases unmatched. The CDR3 runs 18 residues. CDR3 loop: CASSGYLTGFTNTGELFF. CDR3 DNA sequence: TGTGCCAGCAGCGGATATCTGACAGGGTTTACGAACACCGGGGAGCTGTTTTTT.

The V and J genes are TRBV5-4 and TRBJ2-1; 9 bases align to TRBD2. Trimming cost V 1 base and J 7 bases; bases outside gene matches: 6. CDR3 size: 15 residues. Germline V gene data show CDR1 as SGHNT and CDR2 as YYREEE (reference sequence). The CDR3 loop is CASSLPSGIANEQFF. The CDR3 DNA reads TGTGCCAGCAGCTTGCCTAGCGGGATCGCGAATGAGCAGTTCTTC.

V is TRBV4-2 and J is TRBJ2-7; TRBD1 aligns across 7 bases. Germline values: CDR1 LGHNA, CDR2 YNFKEQ. V lost 0 bases to trimming and J lost 2 bases; unmatched junction nucleotides: 4. The CDR3 is 15 residues long. CDR3: CASSQDRQGPYEQYF. In DNA, the CDR3 is TGTGCCAGCAGCCAAGATAGACAGGGTCCCTACGAGCAGTACTTC.

A note on this clone: Other DNA sequences in the sample encode the same CDR3. The chain uses TRBV29-1 and TRBJ1-6, with D uncertain. The length of the CDR3 is 13 residues. V was pared by 6 bases and J by 4 bases, with 10 bases between. Germline-derived CDR1 and CDR2 are SQVTM and ANQGSEA. CDR3 residues: CSVAADYNSPLHF. The CDR3 region has the DNA TGCAGCGTGGCCGCGGATTATAATTCACCCCTCCACTTT. Full variable domain (remainder filled in from reference TRBV29-1 and TRBJ1-6): SAVISQKPSRDICQRGTSLTIQCQVDSQVTMMFWYRQQPGQSLTLIATANQGSEATYESGFVIDKFPISRPNLTFSTLTVSNMSPEDSSIYLCSVAADYNSPLHFGNGTRLTVT.

The V and J genes are TRBV6-5 and TRBJ1-2; 11 bases are shared with TRBD1. Trimming took 6 bases from V and 7 from J; bases not matched to a gene: 7. The CDR3 consists of 14 residues. Germline CDR1 reads MNHEY; CDR2 reads SVGAGI. The CDR3 spells CASSQGQGVGGYTF. CDR3 bases: TGTGCCAGCAGCCAGGGACAGGGGGTCGGTGGCTACACCTTC.

V gene TRBV3-1 (or the pseudogene TRBV3-2) combines with J gene TRBJ2-1; weak D call: TRBD1 (6 bases). Germline-derived CDR1 and CDR2 are LGHDT and YNNKEL (reference sequence). V was pared by 7 bases and J by 10 bases, with 20 bases between. The CDR3 runs to 14 residues. The CDR3 sequence: CASTRRRDGTEQFF. The CDR3 DNA follows: TGTGCCAGCACCCGAAGACGGGATGGGACAGAGCAGTTCTTC.

The V and J genes are TRBV12-5 and TRBJ2-7; 7 nucleotides align to TRBD2. The trim removed 3 bases at V and 6 bases at J, leaving 11 bases unmatched. The CDR3 spans 15 residues. Germline values: CDR1 LGHNT, CDR2 FRNRAP. The CDR3 DNA reads as TGTGCTAGTGGTTTTCCGGGTCCCCCGGGGGGCGAGCAGTACTTC. It translates to CASGFPGPPGGEQYF. Full variable domain (remainder filled in from reference TRBV12-5 and TRBJ2-7): DARVTQTPRHKVTEMGQEVTMRCQPILGHNTVFWYRQTMMQGLELLAYFRNRAPLDDSGMPKDRFSAEMPDATLATLKIQPSEPRDSAVYFCASGFPGPPGGEQYFGPGTRLTVT.

The V gene is TRBV15, the J gene TRBJ2-3, with TRBD1 identical over 8 bases. The CDR3 has 15 residues. The junction had 7 bases not matched to a gene; V was cut back by 3 bases and J by 5 bases. Per the germline V gene, CDR1 is LNHNV and CDR2 is YYDKDF (reference sequence). The CDR3, as DNA: TGTGCCACCAGCAGCAGACAGGGGTGGGTAGATACGCAGTATTTT. It codes for CATSSRQGWVDTQYF.

This clone appeared once. The genes are TRBV3-1 (or the pseudogene TRBV3-2) and TRBJ2-7, with 9 bases aligning to TRBD2. Germline loops: CDR1 LGHDT, CDR2 YNNKEL (reference sequence). The CDR3 has 16 residues. With 4 bases clipped from V and 6 bases from J, the junction kept 13 bases outside the gene matches. CDR3 DNA: TGTGCCAGCAGCCGCCAAGGCTTAGCGGGAGAAGGCGAGCAGTACTTC. Translated: CASSRQGLAGEGEQYF.

This clone was seen more than once but under ten times. The chain couples TRBV5-1 to TRBJ2-7, with D perhaps TRBD1 (6 bases). Trimming took off 0 bases at V and 3 bases at J, with 10 bases between the two ends. Germline lookup yields CDR1 SGHRS and CDR2 YFSETQ. The CDR3 runs 14 residues. Here the CDR3 DNA reads TGCGCCAGCAGCTTGGAGGGGGTTGGCTACGAGCAGTACTTC. It translates to CASSLEGVGYEQYF.

This clone was recorded a few times. The rearrangement uses TRBV3-1 (or the pseudogene TRBV3-2) and TRBJ2-3; TRBD2 aligns across 7 bases. The CDR3 sequence is 15 residues long. The V and J ends lost 4 bases and 2 bases, in that order; junction bases with no gene match: 6. Germline lookup yields CDR1 LGHDT and CDR2 YNNKEL (reference sequence). The DNA of the CDR3 is TGTGCCAGCAGCCCCCAGCGGGGTGCCACAGATACGCAGTATTTT. Its translation: CASSPQRGATDTQYF.

This chain links TRBV27 with TRBJ1-2; D uncertain. V was trimmed by 6 bases and J by 0 bases, leaving 8 bases between them. This CDR3 comprises 13 residues. From germline, CDR1 is MNHEY and CDR2 SMNVEV (reference sequence). The CDR3 sequence: CASRAPANYGYTF. CDR3 sequence (DNA): TGTGCCAGCAGGGCCCCAGCTAACTATGGCTACACCTTC.

The CDR3 DNA reads TGTGCCAGCAGCTTAGGAGGGAACTATGGCTACACCTTC. This translates into CASSLGGNYGYTF. J is TRBJ1-2 and V is TRBV11-2; D call uncertain. The germline V and J ends were trimmed by 1 base and 2 bases, with 5 bases remaining between them. This CDR3 has 13 amino acids. Germline V gene lookup returns CDR1 SGHAT and CDR2 FQNNGV.

This clone is a singleton in its sample. The CDR3 DNA reads TGTGCCAGCAGTCCCCAGACAGGCGGCCGGGAAAAACTGTTTTTT. Its translation: CASSPQTGGREKLFF. V is TRBV27 and J is TRBJ1-4; TRBD1 is a possible D gene (6 bases). The CDR3 is 15 residues long. V was shortened by 5 bases and J by 8 bases, with 18 bases between the two germline ends. Germline V gene sequence: CDR1 MNHEY, CDR2 SMNVEV (reference sequence).

The chain uses TRBV29-1 and TRBJ1-6; D unclear. The germline gives CDR1 SQVTM, CDR2 ANQGSEA. This CDR3 is 16 amino acids long. V lost 0 bases and J 7 bases, leaving 16 bases between the germline ends. CDR3 protein: CSVEDSRTTVNSPLHF. CDR3 nucleotides: TGCAGCGTTGAAGATTCCCGCACTACGGTAAATTCACCCCTCCACTTT.

This chain links TRBV9 with TRBJ2-2, with 8 bases identical to TRBD2. The CDR3 totals 14 residues. The J segment lost 7 bases and the V segment lost 7 bases, leaving 9 bases of the junction unmatched. Germline loops: CDR1 SGDLS, CDR2 YYNGEE. CDR3 bases: TGTGCCAGCGGGAGCGGGAGTGGGAACGGGGAGCTGTTTTTT. This translates into CASGSGSGNGELFF.

J is TRBJ2-1 and V is TRBV29-1; D perhaps matches TRBD2 (5 bases). The CDR3 consists of 18 residues. With 7 bases removed from V and 4 bases from J, the gap between germline ends came to 29 bases. Germline CDR1 and CDR2: SQVTM and ANQGSEA. CDR3 region: CSATIGEGRVWGYNEQFF. The CDR3 DNA reads as TGCAGCGCCACAATCGGAGAGGGAAGGGTATGGGGTTACAATGAGCAGTTCTTC.